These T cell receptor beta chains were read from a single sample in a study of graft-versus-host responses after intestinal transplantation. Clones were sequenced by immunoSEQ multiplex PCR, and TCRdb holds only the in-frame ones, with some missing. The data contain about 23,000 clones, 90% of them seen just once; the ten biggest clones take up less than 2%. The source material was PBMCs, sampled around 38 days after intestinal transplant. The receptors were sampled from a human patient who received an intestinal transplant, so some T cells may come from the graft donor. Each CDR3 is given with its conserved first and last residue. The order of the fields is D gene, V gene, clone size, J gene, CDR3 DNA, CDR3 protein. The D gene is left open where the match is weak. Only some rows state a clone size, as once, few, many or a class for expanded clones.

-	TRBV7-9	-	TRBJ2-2	TGTGCCAGCAGCGGTTTTACCCTGAACACCGGGGAGCTGTTTTTT	CASSGFTLNTGELFF
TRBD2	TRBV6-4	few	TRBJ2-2	TGTGCCAGCAGTGACACTAGCGGCCACACCGGGGAGCTGTTTTTT	CASSDTSGHTGELFF
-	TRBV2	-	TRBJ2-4	TGTGCCAGCAGTTTCCTCGGGGGGCGCGTAACCAAAAACATTCAGTACTTC	CASSFLGGRVTKNIQYF
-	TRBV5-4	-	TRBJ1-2	TGTGCCAGCAGCCTGGCCGGAGACGGACCTATCTATGGCTACACCTTC	CASSLAGDGPIYGYTF
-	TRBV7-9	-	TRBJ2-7	TGTGCCAGCAGCTTCCGGGGCGCGGGCTACGAGCAGTACTTC	CASSFRGAGYEQYF
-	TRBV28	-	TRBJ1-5	TGTGCCAGCAGTTTGTCGCAGGGAGGTCAGCCCCAGCATTTT	CASSLSQGGQPQHF
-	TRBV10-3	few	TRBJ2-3	TGTGCCATCAGAAAAGACAGCACAGATACGCAGTATTTT	CAIRKDSTDTQYF
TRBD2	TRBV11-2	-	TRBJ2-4	TGTGCCAGCAGCTTAGGGACTAGCGGGAGAAACATTCAGTACTTC	CASSLGTSGRNIQYF
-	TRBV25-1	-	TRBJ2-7	TGTGCCAGCAGTGAATTCAGGGTGGGGGAGCAGTACTTC	CASSEFRVGEQYF
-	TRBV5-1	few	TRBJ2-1	TGCGCCAGCAGCTTGGGGGTGGGGTCCAATGAGCAGTTCTTC	CASSLGVGSNEQFF
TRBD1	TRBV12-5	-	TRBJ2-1	TGTGCTAGTGGTTTGGGGACAGGCCATTACAATGAGCAGTTCTTC	CASGLGTGHYNEQFF
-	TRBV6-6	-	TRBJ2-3	TGTGCCAGCAGTAATCCAGATACGCAGTATTTT	CASSNPDTQYF
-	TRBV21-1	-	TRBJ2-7	TGTGCCAGCAGCGGAGCACCTGTTAACTTC	CASSGAPVNF
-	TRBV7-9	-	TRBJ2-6	TGTGCCAGCAGCGTCGACGGTTACAACGTCCTGACTTTC	CASSVDGYNVLTF
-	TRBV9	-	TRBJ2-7	TGTGCCAGCAGCTTCGGGAGCCCTGGGGAGCAGTACTTC	CASSFGSPGEQYF
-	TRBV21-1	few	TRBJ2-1	TGTGCCAGCAGAGGGAGGCTAGCTACCCATTCCGACAATGAGCAGTTCTTC	CASRGRLATHSDNEQFF
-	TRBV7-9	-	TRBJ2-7	TGTGCCAGCAGCCCCGATTGGGAGGACGGGGAGCAGTACTTC	CASSPDWEDGEQYF
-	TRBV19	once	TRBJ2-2	TGTGCCAAAAAGGAGAACACCGGGGAGCTGTTTTTT	CAKKENTGELFF
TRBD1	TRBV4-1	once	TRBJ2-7	TGCGCCAGCAGCCCAAACCCGGGACAGGGGGCATACGAGCAGTACTTC	CASSPNPGQGAYEQYF